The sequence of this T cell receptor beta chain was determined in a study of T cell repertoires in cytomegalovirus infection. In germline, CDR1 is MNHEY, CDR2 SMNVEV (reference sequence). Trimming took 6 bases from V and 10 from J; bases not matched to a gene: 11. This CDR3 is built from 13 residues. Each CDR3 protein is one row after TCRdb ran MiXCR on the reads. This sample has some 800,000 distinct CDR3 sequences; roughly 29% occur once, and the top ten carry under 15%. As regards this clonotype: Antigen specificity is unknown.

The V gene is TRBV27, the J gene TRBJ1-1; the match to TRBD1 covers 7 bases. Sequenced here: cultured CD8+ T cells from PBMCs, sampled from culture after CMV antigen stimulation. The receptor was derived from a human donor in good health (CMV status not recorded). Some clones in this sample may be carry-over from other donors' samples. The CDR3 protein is CASSPRTGRAAFF. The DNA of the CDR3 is TGTGCCAGCAGCCCGAGGACAGGAAGGGCAGCTTTCTTT.